Following are 24 T cell receptor beta chains from one sample sequenced in a study of cytomegalovirus exposure and HLA in healthy donors. This PCR relied on a set of 60 Vbeta primers and 13 Jbeta primers. Clones were sequenced by immunoSEQ multiplex PCR, and TCRdb holds only the in-frame ones, with some missing. This sample yields 100,000 or so clones, of which about 75% are seen a single time; 12% belongs to the top ten. The specimen was PBMCs. These receptors were obtained from a woman aged 40 to 50 in good health and CMV-seropositive.

The J gene is TRBJ1-5, the V gene TRBV4-2, with 7 bases fitting TRBD1. Trimming cost V 4 bases and J 0 bases; bases outside gene matches: 3. The CDR3 spans 15 residues. Per the germline V gene, CDR1 is LGHNA and CDR2 is YNFKEQ. The CDR3 region has the DNA TGTGCCAGCAGCCCGCAGGGGGATAGCAATCAGCCCCAGCATTTT. Translated: CASSPQGDSNQPQHF.

V usage is TRBV11-2 and J usage is TRBJ1-1; weak D call: TRBD1 (5 bases). V lost 3 bases and J 4 bases, leaving 12 bases between the germline ends. In germline, CDR1 is SGHAT, CDR2 FQNNGV. The CDR3 loop spans 14 amino acids. CDR3 sequence reads: CASSFPGRGTEAFF. In nucleotides, the CDR3 is TGTGCCAGCAGCTTCCCAGGTAGGGGCACTGAAGCTTTCTTT.

This clone was detected a few times. This chain connects TRBV7-9 to TRBJ1-1; weak D call: TRBD1 (5 bases). Germline CDR1 SEHNR, CDR2 FQNEAQ (reference sequence). This CDR3 comprises 14 residues. Trimming cost V 4 bases and J 0 bases, with 9 bases left between them. The CDR3 sequence: CASSWGRMNTEAFF. Written as DNA, the CDR3 is TGTGCCAGCAGCTGGGGCCGAATGAACACTGAAGCTTTCTTT.

This clone was seen once. The V and J genes are TRBV28 and TRBJ1-2; D unresolved. CDR1 MDHEN and CDR2 SYDVKM come from the germline V gene. The CDR3 length is 14 residues. The V gene lost 4 bases and the J gene lost 13 bases, with 22 bases spanning the gap. CDR3 loop: CASSSPPAGRLTTF. CDR3 in DNA: TGTGCCAGCAGTTCCCCACCGGCAGGCCGTTTAACCACCTTC.

The chain joins TRBV9 to TRBJ1-6; 7 nucleotides line up with TRBD1. The CDR3 extends over 13 amino acids. The V gene end was trimmed by 3 bases and the J gene end by 7 bases; junction bases not matched to a gene: 1. Germline V gene lookup returns CDR1 SGDLS and CDR2 YYNGEE. The CDR3 nucleotides read TGTGCCAGCAGCGAGACAGGGAATTCACCCCTCCACTTT. Translated: CASSETGNSPLHF.

This sequence joins TRBV7-2 and TRBJ1-2; D gene unclear. From germline, CDR1 is SGHTA and CDR2 FQGNSA. Trimming removed 1 base at V and 4 bases at J, with 10 bases between. The CDR3 sequence is 14 residues long. DNA for the CDR3: TGTGCCAGCAGCTTAGATGCCAGGCCCTATGGCTACACCTTC. Translating it yields CASSLDARPYGYTF.

V usage is TRBV7-8 and J usage is TRBJ1-1; TRBD1 agrees at 7 bases. Germline CDR1 reads SGHVS; CDR2 reads FQNEAQ. The CDR3 sequence is 15 residues long. The junction had 7 bases not matched to a gene; V was cut back by 5 bases and J by 1 base. As DNA, the CDR3 is TGTGCCAGCAGCCACCCACAGGGGACGAACACTGAAGCTTTCTTT. Its translation: CASSHPQGTNTEAFF.

This clone was found a few times. The chain's CDR3 is CASKAGLNRNYGYTF. Written as DNA, the CDR3 is TGTGCCAGCAAAGCAGGGCTAAACCGAAACTATGGCTACACCTTC. The chain has TRBV6-1 and TRBJ1-2; tentatively, D is TRBD1 (5 bases). Germline lookup yields CDR1 MNHNS and CDR2 SASEGT. This CDR3 is 15 amino acids long. Trimming removed 7 bases from V and 2 bases from J, with 17 bases in between.

The rearrangement joins TRBV30 to TRBJ2-3; D gene unclear. CDR3 length: 12 amino acids. Between the trimmed V and J ends, which lost 4 bases and 3 bases, there was a span of 8 bases. CDR1 is GTSNPN, CDR2 SVGIG, per germline (reference sequence). The CDR3 nucleotides read TGTGCCTGGACCTCTATTACAGATACGCAGTATTTT. Protein sequence: CAWTSITDTQYF.

The chain combines TRBV19 with TRBJ1-1, with 7 bases identical to TRBD1. Germline CDR1 is LNHDA and CDR2 is SQIVND (reference sequence). The CDR3 runs to 17 residues. V trimming: 5 bases; J trimming: 3 bases; junction bases outside the gene matches: 15. This CDR3 is CASSLPGQEQGYTEAFF. CDR3 DNA sequence: TGTGCCAGTAGTCTCCCTGGACAGGAGCAAGGATACACTGAAGCTTTCTTT. Filled out from reference TRBV19 and TRBJ1-1, the complete variable domain reads DGGITQSPKYLFRKEGQNVTLSCEQNLNHDAMYWYRQDPGQGLRLIYYSQIVNDFQKGDIAEGYSVSREKKESFPLTVTSAQKNPTAFYLCASSLPGQEQGYTEAFFGQGTRLTVV.

The chain couples TRBV7-6 to TRBJ1-1; D unresolved. Germline CDR1 SGHVS, CDR2 FNYEAQ. Trimming cost V 5 bases and J 5 bases, with 12 bases left between them. The CDR3 sequence is 13 residues long. CDR3 bases: TGTGCCAGCAGCGTTAGAAGGGAGACTGAAGCTTTCTTT. This sequence encodes CASSVRRETEAFF.

This clone was detected only once. This chain connects TRBV30 to TRBJ1-2, with 8 bases aligning to TRBD1. J was trimmed by 0 bases and V by 2 bases; bases with no gene match: 5. Germline loops: CDR1 GTSNPN, CDR2 SVGIG (reference sequence). CDR3 length equals 15 residues. This chain's CDR3 is CAWSWGTGANYGYTF. For the CDR3, the DNA is TGTGCCTGGAGTTGGGGGACAGGAGCTAACTATGGCTACACCTTC.

This clone was observed a handful of times. CDR3 coding DNA: TGTGCCTCGGGACAGGGGGGCAATGAGCAGTTCTTC. It encodes CASGQGGNEQFF. The chain employs TRBV30 and TRBJ2-1; 11 positions agree with TRBD1. The CDR3 loop spans 12 amino acids. CDR1 GTSNPN and CDR2 SVGIG come from the germline V gene (reference sequence). V trimming: 7 bases; J trimming: 6 bases; junction bases outside the gene matches: 2.

CDR3 bases: TGTGCCAGCAGTCCCGAACTAGCGGGGCTATACGAGCAGTACTTC. This codes for CASSPELAGLYEQYF. V gene TRBV6-5 combines with J gene TRBJ2-7, with TRBD2 matching over 10 bases. Trimming took 5 bases from V and 4 from J; bases not matched to a gene: 8. Germline values: CDR1 MNHEY, CDR2 SVGAGI. CDR3 length: 15 amino acids.

This sequence joins TRBV5-6 and TRBJ1-1; 10 nucleotides agree with TRBD1. The CDR3 covers 15 residues. Germline CDR1 reads SGHDT; CDR2 reads YYEEEE. Trimming at V came to 4 bases and at J to 8 bases, leaving 11 bases not matched to a gene. In DNA form, the CDR3 reads TGTGCCAGCAGCCAAGACAGGGGGCTTCTAAGGGAAGCTTTCTTT. Protein sequence: CASSQDRGLLREAFF.

The chain links TRBV5-1 to TRBJ2-3; unclear D gene. This CDR3 comprises 13 residues. CDR1 is SGHRS and CDR2 is YFSETQ in the germline V gene. V shed 0 bases and J shed 9 bases, with 11 bases lying between them. The CDR3, as DNA: TGCGCCAGCAGCTTGGGCCTAGAGGCGACGCAGTATTTT. This translates into CASSLGLEATQYF.

This chain joins TRBV28 and TRBJ1-1; TRBD1 matches 9 bases. In germline, CDR1 is MDHEN, CDR2 SYDVKM. With V trimmed by 8 bases and J by 0 bases, 10 bases remained unmatched. The CDR3 has 16 residues. CDR3 region: CASWTGEPNLNTEAFF. As DNA, the CDR3 is TGTGCCAGCTGGACAGGGGAACCGAACCTGAACACTGAAGCTTTCTTT.

This clone was counted only a few times. The gene calls are TRBV12-5 and TRBJ1-6; the D is unclear. V gave up 1 base and J gave up 10 bases, with 8 bases separating them. Germline lookup yields CDR1 LGHNT and CDR2 FRNRAP. This CDR3 region has 13 residues. The CDR3 region has the DNA TGTGCTAGTGGTTTGGAGCGGGCCTCACCCCTCCACTTT. Translation gives CASGLERASPLHF. Drawing the rest from reference TRBV12-5 and TRBJ1-6, the complete variable domain is DARVTQTPRHKVTEMGQEVTMRCQPILGHNTVFWYRQTMMQGLELLAYFRNRAPLDDSGMPKDRFSAEMPDATLATLKIQPSEPRDSAVYFCASGLERASPLHFGNGTRLTVT.

This sequence joins TRBV2 and TRBJ2-3; 9 bases align to TRBD2. The junction had 3 bases not matched to a gene; V was cut back by 6 bases and J by 5 bases. Germline loops: CDR1 SNHLY, CDR2 FYNNEI. The CDR3 spans 13 residues. The CDR3, as DNA: TGTGCCAGCAGGCCGACTAGCGGAGATACGCAGTATTTT. This sequence encodes CASRPTSGDTQYF.

The rearrangement uses TRBV11-3 and TRBJ2-1, with a tentative D call TRBD1 (6 bases). V was trimmed by 1 base and J by 4 bases, leaving 26 bases between them. The CDR3 has 20 amino acids. Germline V lookup: CDR1 SGHNT, CDR2 YENEEA. CDR3 in amino acids: CASSLGVIAPGETLYNEQFF. The CDR3 coding sequence is TGTGCCAGCAGCTTAGGTGTGATCGCTCCAGGGGAAACCCTATACAATGAGCAGTTCTTC.

The gene calls are TRBV5-1 and TRBJ2-4, with D uncertain. The germline V and J ends were trimmed by 10 bases and 15 bases, with 14 bases remaining between them. The CDR3 loop spans 9 amino acids. CDR1 SGHRS and CDR2 YFSETQ come from the germline V gene. The DNA of the CDR3 is TGCGCCGGTACGACAATCCGGTACTTC. It encodes CAGTTIRYF.

CDR3 in DNA: TGCGCCAGCAGCTTGGGAAGTGTAGGACAATCCGGCACACCCCTCCACTTT. Amino acids: CASSLGSVGQSGTPLHF. The rearrangement uses TRBV5-1 and TRBJ1-6, with D tentatively TRBD1 (5 bases). The CDR3 extends over 17 amino acids. Per germline, CDR1 SGHRS and CDR2 YFSETQ. Trimming shortened V by 0 bases and J by 11 bases, and 21 bases separated the two germline ends.

Many counts were recorded for this clone. V usage is TRBV4-2 and J usage is TRBJ2-3; 9 nucleotides line up with TRBD2. This CDR3 has 15 residues. Trimming removed 6 bases from V and 5 bases from J; junction bases left unmatched: 9. Germline V gives CDR1 LGHNA, CDR2 YNFKEQ. The CDR3 spells CASSPAGGREDTQYF. The CDR3 bases are TGTGCCAGCAGTCCCGCGGGGGGGAGGGAAGATACGCAGTATTTT.

The V call is TRBV7-3, the J call TRBJ1-1; TRBD1 aligns across 11 bases. The CDR3 covers 14 residues. CDR1 is SGHTA, CDR2 FQGTGA, per germline. V lost 6 bases to trimming and J lost 11 bases; unmatched junction nucleotides: 11. Here the CDR3 DNA reads TGTGCCAGCAGTCCTAGCGGACAGGGGGCAGTCGCTTTCTTT. Amino acid sequence: CASSPSGQGAVAFF.